This T cell receptor (beta chain) was captured in a study of spatial heterogeneity in lung cancer. This clonotype is medium-sized. The target antigen is unknown. Germline values: CDR1 SGHDT, CDR2 YYEEEE. The ends were cut back, 0 bases at V and 5 bases at J, with 11 bases in the middle. The CDR3 totals 15 residues. Time point indicated: sample taken at primary tumor resection. The donors, 70 to 80 patients with untreated early-stage non-small cell lung cancer, provided the samples. TCRdb itself ran the 5' RACE reads through MiXCR, one entry per CDR3 protein. The sample lists approximately 1,600 distinct CDR3 sequences; roughly 21% were seen once. Whole-study findings and limits: One measure, the expanded intratumoral alpha and beta TCR count, tracked tumor mutation counts. When ubiquitous and regional expanded TCRs were counted, their numbers tracked ubiquitous and regional nonsynonymous mutations, respectively.

The chain combines TRBV5-6 with TRBJ2-2; a possible D gene is TRBD2 (6 bases). The source was lung tumor tissue, collected at surgery. The TCR originated in a male donor with early-stage non-small cell lung cancer. The CDR3, as DNA: TGTGCCAGCAGCTTGGGCGGCGGAGGGACCGGGGAGCTGTTTTTT. It codes for CASSLGGGGTGELFF.